This T cell receptor beta chain was recovered during a study of CD8+ T cells in alopecia areata. Study findings and constraints: Scalp data also include sequences from resident alphabeta T cells of normal skin. Tofacitinib significantly reduced both scalp clonality and expanded CD8+ clones among the top 100. Especially in alopecia totalis/universalis, lesional scalp showed greater clonality than normal scalp did.

RNA was isolated and reverse transcribed to cDNA, the sequencing template. TCRdb's table, derived via immunoSEQ multiplex PCR, lists solely in-frame clones and lacks some. The profile shows about 140,000 clones, 70% to 90% of them singletons. Of note for this clone: The antigen remains unidentified.

Treatment of the sample: oral pan-JAK inhibitor, 5-10 mg twice daily. The CDR3 has 16 amino acids. The germline V and J ends were trimmed by 3 bases and 2 bases, with 15 bases remaining between them. Germline CDR1 is MGHRA and CDR2 is YSYEKL. V and J are TRBV4-1 and TRBJ2-3; D uncertain. Sequencing used CD8+ T cells sorted from blood, obtained at week 4, from a patient treated with tofacitinib. The TCR comes from a human donor with alopecia areata. The CDR3 protein is CASSQDLYGFTDTQYF. In nucleotides, the CDR3 is TGCGCCAGCAGCCAGGACCTATACGGTTTCACAGATACGCAGTATTTT.